Presented here are 23 T cell receptor beta chains from one specimen sequenced in a study of neurological immune-mediated disorders. TCRdb analysed the 5' RACE reads with MiXCR anew, one entry per CDR3 protein. This table holds approximately 38,000 distinct CDR3 sequences, around 2.5% found once. The sample consisted of PBMCs. Receptors originate from a man aged 50-59 years with multiple sclerosis.

Many counts were recorded for this clonotype. This sequence joins TRBV6-1 and TRBJ2-4, with D tentatively TRBD2 (5 bases). CDR3 length: 13 amino acids. Trimming shortened V by 2 bases and J by 8 bases, and 10 bases separated the two germline ends. From germline, CDR1 is MNHNS and CDR2 SASEGT. CDR3 in DNA: TGTGCCAGCAGTGAATACGGGATAGACATTCAGTACTTC. This codes for CASSEYGIDIQYF.

This clonotype was recorded at least ten times. The rearrangement joins TRBV25-1 to TRBJ2-7, with a tentative D call TRBD1 (6 bases). This CDR3 has 14 residues. Germline CDR1 and CDR2: MGHDK and SYGVNS. V lost 3 bases, J lost 3 bases, and 12 bases lay in between. Here the CDR3 reads CASSDPTGVYEQYF. DNA of the CDR3: TGTGCCAGCAGTGATCCGACAGGAGTCTACGAGCAGTACTTC.

This clonotype was found many times. Sequence at one end of the junction differs from germline and may be a read error. The chain combines TRBV6-5 with TRBJ1-5, with unresolved D. Germline CDR1 MNHEY, CDR2 SVGAGI. This CDR3 contains 15 residues. CDR3 sequence (DNA): TGTGCCAGCAGCAGCCAAGCGGGGAGCGGGCAGCCCCAGAATTTT. It specifies CASSSQAGSGQPQNF.

There are many counts of this clonotype. The V and J genes are TRBV2 and TRBJ1-5; D uncertain. The V end lost 4 bases, the J end lost 7 bases, and 14 bases lay between the germline ends. Looked up from germline, CDR1 is SNHLY and CDR2 is FYNNEI. This CDR3 has 14 residues. The CDR3 reads CASSVGKVYQPQHF. Written as DNA, the CDR3 is TGTGCCAGCAGTGTAGGGAAGGTGTACCAGCCCCAGCATTTT.

This clonotype came up many times. V gene TRBV11-2 combines with J gene TRBJ2-2; D gene uncertain. This CDR3 is built from 14 residues. Germline assignment: CDR1 SGHAT and CDR2 FQNNGV. Trimming pared 4 bases from V and 4 bases from J, leaving 10 bases between. The CDR3 nucleotides are TGTGCCAGCAGCTCAAAGACGGGCACCGGGGAGCTGTTTTTT. Encoded protein: CASSSKTGTGELFF. The variable domain in full, completed from reference TRBV11-2 and TRBJ2-2, reads EAGVAQSPRYKIIEKRQSVAFWCNPISGHATLYWYQQILGQGPKLLIQFQNNGVVDDSQLPKDRFSAERLKGVDSTLKIQPAKLEDSAVYLCASSSKTGTGELFFGEGSRLTVL.

This clonotype appeared many times. The CDR3: CASSYGTQGASGYTF. CDR3 bases: TGTGCCAGCAGTTATGGCACCCAGGGGGCGAGTGGCTACACCTTC. The chain recombines TRBV6-6 with TRBJ1-2; the match to TRBD1 covers 8 bases. This CDR3 is built from 15 residues. V trimming: 3 bases; J trimming: 7 bases; junction bases outside the gene matches: 10. Germline lookup yields CDR1 MNHNY and CDR2 SVGAGI (reference sequence).

This clonotype occurred many times. This rearrangement joins TRBV5-1 to TRBJ2-2; possible D gene TRBD2, 6 bases. The germline V and J ends were trimmed by 1 base and 0 bases, with 7 bases remaining between them. Germline lookup yields CDR1 SGHRS and CDR2 YFSETQ. This CDR3 region has 15 residues. The CDR3: CASSLPGANTGELFF. In nucleotides, the CDR3 is TGCGCCAGCAGCTTGCCGGGGGCGAACACCGGGGAGCTGTTTTTT.

Within the sample, this clonotype is medium-sized. The gene calls are TRBV5-1 and TRBJ1-6; TRBD1 aligns across 7 bases. The CDR3 sequence is 15 residues long. The junction had 6 bases not matched to a gene; V was cut back by 0 bases and J by 9 bases. Germline V lookup: CDR1 SGHRS, CDR2 YFSETQ. DNA of the CDR3: TGCGCCAGCAGCTTGGAGGGGGCACTTGCTTCACCCCTCCACTTT. This encodes CASSLEGALASPLHF.

This clonotype was found many times. CDR3 sequence (DNA): TGCGCCAGCAGCTCGACGACTAACCCTGAAGCTTTCTTT. Amino acid sequence: CASSSTTNPEAFF. The rearrangement links TRBV5-1 to TRBJ1-1; D call uncertain. Per germline, CDR1 SGHRS and CDR2 YFSETQ. With 3 bases removed from V and 6 bases from J, the gap between germline ends came to 12 bases. The CDR3 sequence is 13 residues long.

In this sample, this clonotype turned up many times. The chain uses TRBV7-3 and TRBJ2-2; tentative D call: TRBD2 (6 bases). The CDR3 runs 14 residues. Trimming removed 5 bases at V and 6 bases at J, with 13 bases between. Germline V gene data show CDR1 as SGHTA and CDR2 as FQGTGA. As DNA, the CDR3 is TGTGCCAGCAGCCAGAGGTGGGGGGCCGGGGAGCTGTTTTTT. Encoded protein: CASSQRWGAGELFF.

This clonotype was counted many times. The rearrangement joins TRBV7-9 to TRBJ2-1; 7 positions match TRBD1. Per the germline V gene, CDR1 is SEHNR and CDR2 is FQNEAQ (reference sequence). V was pared by 6 bases and J by 8 bases, with 10 bases of the junction left unmatched. CDR3 length: 14 residues. CDR3 DNA: TGTGCCAGCAGGGGGACAGTCACCTCTGATGAGCAGTTCTTC. This codes for CASRGTVTSDEQFF. The full variable domain, with the rest looked up from reference TRBV7-9 and TRBJ2-1, is DTGVSQNPRHKITKRGQNVTFRCDPISEHNRLYWYRQTLGQGPEFLTYFQNEAQLEKSRLLSDRFSAERPKGSFSTLEIQRTEQGDSAMYLCASRGTVTSDEQFFGPGTRLTVL.

This clonotype was counted at least ten times. The V call is TRBV29-1, the J call TRBJ1-1; D call uncertain. V lost 5 bases, J lost 1 base, and 11 bases lay in between. This CDR3 has 13 amino acids. The germline gives CDR1 SQVTM, CDR2 ANQGSEA. In DNA, the CDR3 is TGCAGCGTTATGGGGAATTGGAACACTGAAGCTTTCTTT. Translated, it gives CSVMGNWNTEAFF. Full variable domain (remainder filled in from reference TRBV29-1 and TRBJ1-1): SAVISQKPSRDICQRGTSLTIQCQVDSQVTMMFWYRQQPGQSLTLIATANQGSEATYESGFVIDKFPISRPNLTFSTLTVSNMSPEDSSIYLCSVMGNWNTEAFFGQGTRLTVV.

This clonotype is medium-sized within its sample. The CDR3 here is CASSGQGAKNIQYF. The CDR3 DNA reads TGCGCCAGCAGCGGACAGGGGGCCAAAAACATTCAGTACTTC. The V call is TRBV5-1, the J call TRBJ2-4, with 9 bases that match TRBD1. Germline V lookup: CDR1 SGHRS, CDR2 YFSETQ. Trimming removed 4 bases from V and 1 base from J; junction bases left unmatched: 0. CDR3 size: 14 residues.

This clonotype was seen repeatedly, ten times or more. This chain links TRBV20-1 with TRBJ1-2; D is unclear. V lost 0 bases, J lost 4 bases, and 12 bases lay in between. There are 14 residues in the CDR3. Germline CDR1 DFQATT, CDR2 SNEGSKA (reference sequence). The CDR3 loop is CSARDGPTIYGYTF. In nucleotides, the CDR3 is TGCAGTGCTAGAGACGGACCGACCATCTATGGCTACACCTTC.

This clonotype was found many times. The chain links TRBV11-3 to TRBJ2-1; 10 bases align to TRBD2. Germline V gene lookup returns CDR1 SGHNT and CDR2 YENEEA. The J segment lost 7 bases and the V segment lost 5 bases, leaving 5 bases of the junction unmatched. This CDR3 is built from 14 residues. CDR3 nucleotides: TGTGCCAGCAGCAAGGGACTAGCGAGGAATGAGCAGTTCTTC. Translated: CASSKGLARNEQFF.

This clonotype was counted many times. The CDR3 nucleotides read TGTGCCAGCAGTCCCCCCGGGACAGAGATATACGAGCAGTACTTC. Residues: CASSPPGTEIYEQYF. The chain is built from TRBV12-3 or TRBV12-4 and TRBJ2-7, with 7 bases identical to TRBD1. The CDR3 runs 15 residues. V shed 5 bases and J 4 bases; nucleotides not matched to a gene: 11.

This clonotype was observed many times. The rearrangement uses TRBV20-1 and TRBJ2-1; D uncertain. The CDR3 is 11 residues long. Germline-derived CDR1 and CDR2 are DFQATT and SNEGSKA (reference sequence). Trimming took off 3 bases at V and 7 bases at J, with 7 bases between the two ends. Here the CDR3 DNA reads TGCAGTGCTAGGGATGGGAATGAGCAGTTCTTC. As protein: CSARDGNEQFF.

This clonotype showed up many times. This chain joins TRBV7-2 and TRBJ1-4; D is uncertain. V was clipped by 5 bases and J by 8 bases, with 9 bases between them. Germline V gene data show CDR1 as SGHTA and CDR2 as FQGNSA. The CDR3 spans 12 residues. CDR3 sequence: CASSPDGEKLFF. The DNA of the CDR3 is TGTGCCAGCAGCCCGGACGGGGAAAAACTGTTTTTT.

This clonotype came up many times. The genes are TRBV20-1 and TRBJ1-2; D ambiguous. The V gene lost 0 bases and the J gene lost 6 bases, with 20 bases spanning the gap. The germline CDR1 and CDR2 sequences are DFQATT and SNEGSKA (reference sequence). The CDR3 consists of 16 residues. This chain's CDR3 is CSARDTGRGVGNGYTF. CDR3 in DNA: TGCAGTGCTAGAGATACCGGACGTGGGGTAGGCAATGGCTACACCTTC.

This clonotype was counted at least ten times. This chain connects TRBV5-1 to TRBJ1-5; maybe TRBD1 (5 bases). The CDR3 contains 13 residues. Trimming pared 4 bases from V and 5 bases from J, leaving 10 bases between. CDR1 SGHRS and CDR2 YFSETQ come from the germline V gene. CDR3 loop: CASSAWGDQPQHF. The CDR3 nucleotides read TGCGCCAGCAGCGCGTGGGGGGATCAGCCCCAGCATTTT.

This clonotype was counted at least ten times. The chain joins TRBV5-1 to TRBJ2-7; D may be TRBD1 (6 bases). Germline V gene sequence: CDR1 SGHRS, CDR2 YFSETQ. Trimming removed 3 bases from V and 0 bases from J, with 10 bases in between. The CDR3 runs to 14 residues. CDR3 amino acids: CASSYGQSSYEQYF. The CDR3 DNA follows: TGCGCCAGCAGCTACGGACAGAGCTCCTACGAGCAGTACTTC.

This clonotype was counted at least ten times. The chain uses TRBV6-5 and TRBJ1-1; perhaps TRBD1 as D (5 bases). Trimming took off 6 bases at V and 4 bases at J, with 12 bases between the two ends. This CDR3 comprises 13 residues. Germline loops: CDR1 MNHEY, CDR2 SVGAGI. CDR3 in amino acids: CASRRQGSTEAFF. In DNA, the CDR3 is TGTGCCAGCAGACGCCAGGGCAGCACTGAAGCTTTCTTT.

This clonotype was recorded many times. This chain links TRBV20-1 with TRBJ1-3, with no clear D. In germline, CDR1 is DFQATT, CDR2 SNEGSKA (reference sequence). This CDR3 region has 14 residues. V lost 1 base and J 8 bases, leaving 15 bases between the germline ends. The CDR3 nucleotides read TGCAGTGCTAGAGGGACGGGGTTAGGAGACACCATATATTTT. This translates into CSARGTGLGDTIYF.